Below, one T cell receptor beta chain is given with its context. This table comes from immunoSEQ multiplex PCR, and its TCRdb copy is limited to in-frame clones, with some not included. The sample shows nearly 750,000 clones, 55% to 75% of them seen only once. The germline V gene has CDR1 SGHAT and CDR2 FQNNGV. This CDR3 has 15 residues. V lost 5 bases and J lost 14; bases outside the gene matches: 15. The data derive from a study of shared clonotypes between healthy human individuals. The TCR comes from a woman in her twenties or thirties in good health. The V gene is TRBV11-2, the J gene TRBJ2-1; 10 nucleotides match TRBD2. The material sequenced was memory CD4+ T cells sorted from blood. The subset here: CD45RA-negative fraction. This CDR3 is CASSLRSGRATRKFF. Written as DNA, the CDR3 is TGTGCCAGCAGCCTACGGAGCGGGAGGGCCACCCGTAAGTTCTTC.